Shown below are 5 T cell receptor beta chains from a single sample sequenced in a study of cytomegalovirus exposure and HLA in healthy donors. The study ran its PCR with 60 Vbeta and 13 Jbeta primers. The assay was immunoSEQ multiplex PCR, and TCRdb's table has in-frame clones only and misses some. The sample includes 75,000 or so clones, about 74% of them seen just once. The specimen sequenced was PBMCs. These receptors were obtained from a woman aged 30 to 39 in good health and CMV-seropositive.

This clone was recorded a few times. The V call is TRBV20-1, the J call TRBJ2-1; D is unresolved. Germline CDR1 DFQATT, CDR2 SNEGSKA (reference sequence). V lost 2 bases to trimming and J lost 5 bases, with 4 bases between them. The CDR3 totals 11 residues. CDR3 residues: CSARKHNEQFF. In DNA, the CDR3 is TGCAGTGCTAGAAAGCACAATGAGCAGTTCTTC.

The V call is TRBV5-1, the J call TRBJ2-7; 7 bases match TRBD1. V was clipped by 2 bases and J by 3 bases; unmatched bases: 5. Germline V gene lookup returns CDR1 SGHRS and CDR2 YFSETQ. This CDR3 is built from 14 residues. The CDR3 DNA follows: TGCGCCAGCAGCTTTACAGGGGTCCACTACGAGCAGTACTTC. Translating it yields CASSFTGVHYEQYF.

The rearrangement uses TRBV30 and TRBJ2-7; 10 nucleotides agree with TRBD1. Germline V gives CDR1 GTSNPN, CDR2 SVGIG (reference sequence). The CDR3 length is 15 residues. The V segment lost 0 bases and the J segment 5 bases; nucleotides outside the gene matches: 7. This CDR3 is CAWSVLGQGNHEQYF. CDR3 sequence (DNA): TGTGCCTGGAGTGTACTGGGACAGGGGAACCACGAGCAGTACTTC. Full variable domain (outside the CDR3, taken from reference TRBV30 and TRBJ2-7): SQTIHQWPATLVQPVGSPLSLECTVEGTSNPNLYWYRQAAGRGLQLLFYSVGIGQISSEVPQNLSASRPQDRQFILSSKKLLLSDSGFYLCAWSVLGQGNHEQYFGPGTRLTVT.

This chain links TRBV7-8 with TRBJ2-5; D perhaps matches TRBD2 (5 bases). V was shortened by 2 bases and J by 5 bases, with 15 bases between the two germline ends. The CDR3 spans 15 residues. Germline CDR1 and CDR2: SGHVS and FQNEAQ. In DNA, the CDR3 is TGTGCCAGCAGCTTACAGAGGGCTACGGGGGAGACCCAGTACTTC. Translated, it gives CASSLQRATGETQYF.

The chain is built from TRBV28 and TRBJ2-1; 7 nucleotides agree with TRBD2. The CDR3 covers 15 residues. The J segment lost 0 bases and the V segment lost 8 bases, leaving 7 bases of the junction unmatched. CDR1 is MDHEN and CDR2 is SYDVKM in the germline V gene. CDR3 nucleotide sequence: TGTGCCAGCTTGGGGAGGGACTCCTCCTACAATGAGCAGTTCTTC. Its translation: CASLGRDSSYNEQFF.